These 32 T cell receptor beta chains came from one sample sequenced in a study of blood T cell repertoires in COVID-19. Clones were read by immunoSEQ multiplex PCR, and TCRdb kept only the in-frame ones, dropping some. The data contain over 200,000 clones, more than 70% of them seen just once; the ten biggest clones take up 0.95% to 1%. Input material: peripheral blood. Receptors originate from a woman aged 35 to 49 who had recovered from COVID-19.

V usage is TRBV6-5 and J usage is TRBJ2-7, with D maybe TRBD2 (5 bases). The V gene's germline CDR1 is MNHEY and CDR2 SVGAGI. CDR3 length equals 14 residues. V gave up 6 bases and J gave up 1 base, with 13 bases separating them. The CDR3 region is CASSYTRRSYEQYV. The CDR3 nucleotides are TGTGCCAGCAGCTACACTAGGAGGTCCTACGAGCAGTACGTC.

The rearrangement links TRBV18 to TRBJ1-1; D unclear. V lost 2 bases, J lost 1 base, and 11 bases lay in between. Germline V gene sequence: CDR1 KGHSH, CDR2 LQKENI. The CDR3 has 15 amino acids. The CDR3 DNA reads TGTGCCAGCTCACCAACATGGCAACCGAACACTGAAGCTTTCTTT. Translating it yields CASSPTWQPNTEAFF.

The chain uses TRBV9 and TRBJ2-1, with 15 bases identical to TRBD2. Germline lookup yields CDR1 SGDLS and CDR2 YYNGEE. CDR3 length: 16 amino acids. J gave up 4 bases and V 2 bases, and 1 base lay outside the gene matches. In DNA, the CDR3 is TGTGCCAGCAGCGTGGGACTAGCGGGAGGATACAATGAGCAGTTCTTC. It specifies CASSVGLAGGYNEQFF.

This clone appeared a single time. This chain connects TRBV7-3 to TRBJ1-1; D not certain. Deletions cut 5 bases from V and 5 bases from J, with 12 bases between. Germline assignment: CDR1 SGHTA and CDR2 FQGTGA. CDR3 length: 13 residues. The DNA of the CDR3 is TGTGCCAGCAGCCCTGGGCCGGGGACTGAAGCTTTCTTT. It encodes CASSPGPGTEAFF.

The rearrangement joins TRBV24-1 to TRBJ2-1, with 10 bases that match TRBD1. Trimming cost V 9 bases and J 0 bases; bases outside gene matches: 13. The germline V gene encodes CDR1 KGHDR and CDR2 SFDVKD. The length of the CDR3 is 18 residues. The CDR3 spells CATPPGTGAPSSYNEQFF. In nucleotides, the CDR3 is TGTGCCACCCCCCCCGGGACAGGGGCCCCAAGCTCCTACAATGAGCAGTTCTTC.

This rearrangement joins TRBV19 to TRBJ1-1; D may be TRBD1 (6 bases). Trimming pared 7 bases from V and 1 base from J, leaving 10 bases between. Germline lookup yields CDR1 LNHDA and CDR2 SQIVND (reference sequence). This CDR3 spans 13 amino acids. The CDR3 region has the DNA TGTGCCAGTACCTTAGGGGGGAACACTGAAGCTTTCTTT. Its protein product is CASTLGGNTEAFF.

V is TRBV30 and J is TRBJ2-5; D not certain. Germline assignment: CDR1 GTSNPN and CDR2 SVGIG (reference sequence). This CDR3 spans 13 amino acids. Trimming took off 4 bases at V and 5 bases at J, with 14 bases between the two ends. The CDR3 nucleotides are TGTGCCTGGACCCCCCTGCCGAGGGAGACCCAGTACTTC. It specifies CAWTPLPRETQYF. The entire variable domain, with the rest obtained from reference TRBV30 and TRBJ2-5, is as follows: SQTIHQWPATLVQPVGSPLSLECTVEGTSNPNLYWYRQAAGRGLQLLFYSVGIGQISSEVPQNLSASRPQDRQFILSSKKLLLSDSGFYLCAWTPLPRETQYFGPGTRLLVL.

The chain recombines TRBV14 with TRBJ2-5; tentatively, D is TRBD2 (6 bases). There are 13 residues in the CDR3. Trimming pared 6 bases from V and 7 bases from J, leaving 15 bases between. Germline V gives CDR1 SGHDN, CDR2 FVKESK. The CDR3 here is CASRGLPGGTQYF. The CDR3 DNA reads as TGTGCCAGCAGGGGACTCCCCGGGGGGACCCAGTACTTC.

J is TRBJ2-1 and V is TRBV7-9; 8 positions match TRBD2. Germline assignment: CDR1 SEHNR and CDR2 FQNEAQ (reference sequence). Trimming at V came to 5 bases and at J to 4 bases, leaving 7 bases not matched to a gene. The CDR3 contains 15 residues. CDR3 DNA: TGTGCCAGCAGCCCGAGCGGGAGCGAGTACAATGAGCAGTTCTTC. It specifies CASSPSGSEYNEQFF.

This chain joins TRBV11-2 and TRBJ2-2; no firm D call. From germline, CDR1 is SGHAT and CDR2 FQNNGV. The CDR3 extends over 12 amino acids. V was cut by 5 bases and J by 8 bases, with 9 bases left in between. The CDR3 loop reads CASSLPSGELFF. The CDR3 DNA sequence: TGTGCCAGCAGCCTACCTTCTGGGGAGCTGTTTTTT.

The J gene is TRBJ1-3, the V gene TRBV6-5, with 8 positions matching TRBD1. J gave up 3 bases and V 2 bases, and 6 bases lay outside the gene matches. CDR1 and CDR2 from the germline V gene are MNHEY and SVGAGI. The CDR3 has 16 amino acids. The CDR3 DNA reads as TGTGCCAGCAGTTACGGACAGGGCGCCCTTGGAAACACCATATATTTT. Translation: CASSYGQGALGNTIYF.

CDR3: CSVDGDRPGQPQHF. The CDR3 coding sequence is TGCAGCGTTGATGGGGACAGACCAGGTCAGCCCCAGCATTTT. The chain combines TRBV29-1 with TRBJ1-5; 7 positions match TRBD1. V shed 3 bases and J 6 bases; nucleotides not matched to a gene: 8. CDR3 length: 14 amino acids. Germline assignment: CDR1 SQVTM and CDR2 ANQGSEA.

In DNA form, the CDR3 reads TGTGCCAGCAGCTTCGATGTGACAGGGGGCGGCTATGGCTACACCTTC. Its translation is CASSFDVTGGGYGYTF. The chain combines TRBV11-3 with TRBJ1-2; the match to TRBD1 covers 10 bases. CDR1 and CDR2 from the germline V gene are SGHNT and YENEEA. J gave up 4 bases and V 3 bases, and 8 bases lay outside the gene matches. This CDR3 contains 16 residues.

The chain uses TRBV9 and TRBJ2-2; tentatively, D is TRBD2 (5 bases). V lost 4 bases and J 4 bases, leaving 14 bases between the germline ends. Germline CDR1 reads SGDLS; CDR2 reads YYNGEE. The CDR3 is 15 amino acids. The CDR3 here is CASSTRREATGELFF. DNA for the CDR3: TGTGCCAGCAGCACAAGACGGGAAGCCACCGGGGAGCTGTTTTTT.

The V gene is TRBV7-3, the J gene TRBJ2-7; D possibly corresponds to TRBD2 (5 bases). V gave up 8 bases and J gave up 3 bases, with 17 bases separating them. The CDR3 is made up of 14 amino acids. CDR1 is SGHTA and CDR2 is FQGTGA in the germline V gene. The CDR3 region is CASALRGPYYEQYF. Written as DNA, the CDR3 is TGTGCCAGCGCCCTCCGGGGTCCCTACTACGAGCAGTACTTC.

The rearrangement uses TRBV19 and TRBJ2-3; TRBD2 aligns across 7 bases. CDR3 length: 15 amino acids. V dropped 8 bases and J dropped 4; count of bases not matched to a gene: 12. The V gene's germline CDR1 is LNHDA and CDR2 SQIVND (reference sequence). The CDR3 DNA reads TGTGCCAGTTCGGGTGGCGGGAGTTCAGCAGATACGCAGTATTTT. Translating it yields CASSGGGSSADTQYF.

This clone has just one count. The CDR3 sequence is CAISRDTNQPQHF. Written as DNA, the CDR3 is TGTGCCATCAGCCGGGACACCAATCAGCCCCAGCATTTT. The genes are TRBV10-3 and TRBJ1-5; possibly TRBD1 for D (6 bases). This CDR3 has 13 residues. CDR1 is ENHRY and CDR2 is SYGVKD in the germline V gene. Trimming left V 6 bases short and J 3 bases short, with 9 bases between.

About this clone itself: This specimen includes other DNA sequences encoding the same CDR3. The V and J genes are TRBV30 and TRBJ2-7, with D maybe TRBD2 (5 bases). The CDR3 is made up of 13 amino acids. Trimming shortened V by 0 bases and J by 4 bases, and 10 bases separated the two germline ends. Germline lookup yields CDR1 GTSNPN and CDR2 SVGIG (reference sequence). CDR3 in amino acids: CAWSVGGPYEQYF. In nucleotides, the CDR3 is TGTGCCTGGAGTGTCGGCGGGCCGTACGAGCAGTACTTC. Drawing the rest from reference TRBV30 and TRBJ2-7, the complete variable domain is SQTIHQWPATLVQPVGSPLSLECTVEGTSNPNLYWYRQAAGRGLQLLFYSVGIGQISSEVPQNLSASRPQDRQFILSSKKLLLSDSGFYLCAWSVGGPYEQYFGPGTRLTVT.

The chain employs TRBV12-3 or TRBV12-4 and TRBJ2-1; D gene ambiguous. CDR3 length equals 12 residues. V was trimmed by 5 bases and J by 5 bases, leaving 7 bases between them. This CDR3 is CASSRLDNEQFF. The DNA of the CDR3 is TGTGCCAGCAGTCGACTCGACAATGAGCAGTTCTTC.

In its sample, this clone was seen many times. The rearrangement uses TRBV3-1 (or the pseudogene TRBV3-2) and TRBJ1-1, with D possibly matching TRBD1 (6 bases). Trimming shortened V by 1 base and J by 4 bases, and 13 bases separated the two germline ends. The germline gives CDR1 LGHDT, CDR2 YNNKEL (reference sequence). There are 15 residues in the CDR3. CDR3: CASSQGIGGSTEAFF. CDR3 DNA sequence: TGTGCCAGCAGCCAAGGTATAGGGGGTTCCACTGAAGCTTTCTTT.

The chain couples TRBV29-1 to TRBJ1-1; weak D call: TRBD1 (5 bases). V was clipped by 6 bases and J by 0 bases, with 17 bases between them. The length of the CDR3 is 15 residues. Germline V gene lookup returns CDR1 SQVTM and CDR2 ANQGSEA. CDR3 residues: CSVRARGTMNTEAFF. CDR3 nucleotide sequence: TGCAGCGTCCGAGCCCGGGGGACCATGAACACTGAAGCTTTCTTT.

The chain is built from TRBV10-3 and TRBJ2-1; 9 positions agree with TRBD2. J lost 9 bases, V lost 7 bases, and 13 bases had no gene match. This CDR3 spans 15 amino acids. CDR1 is ENHRY and CDR2 is SYGVKD in the germline V gene. The DNA of the CDR3 is TGTGCCATCAAGTCGGCGGCGGGAGGGCCGGTTGAGCAGTTCTTC. Amino acids: CAIKSAAGGPVEQFF.

The rearrangement uses TRBV29-1 and TRBJ1-2; the D is unclear. The CDR3 runs 13 residues. Germline CDR1 reads SQVTM; CDR2 reads ANQGSEA. V was clipped by 5 bases and J by 6 bases, with 16 bases between them. The CDR3 nucleotides are TGCAGCGTTTCCTTGCCCGCAGCGAATGGCTACACCTTC. This translates into CSVSLPAANGYTF.

This clone was counted between two and nine times. The V gene is TRBV2, the J gene TRBJ1-6; no reliable D call. The CDR3 length is 14 residues. CDR1 and CDR2 (germline): SNHLY, FYNNEI. Trimming left V 6 bases short and J 6 bases short, with 12 bases between. CDR3 DNA sequence: TGTGCCAGCAGCCCTAATCGCCCTAATTCACCCCTCCACTTT. Translation gives CASSPNRPNSPLHF.

This rearrangement joins TRBV3-1 (or the pseudogene TRBV3-2) to TRBJ2-5; 8 nucleotides agree with TRBD1. Trimming cost V 4 bases and J 4 bases; bases outside gene matches: 5. CDR3 length: 14 residues. Germline values: CDR1 LGHDT, CDR2 YNNKEL (reference sequence). The CDR3 DNA reads TGTGCCAGCAGCCGGGACAGGTGGGTAGAGACCCAGTACTTC. Encoded protein: CASSRDRWVETQYF.

The V gene is TRBV5-1, the J gene TRBJ1-1, with 7 positions matching TRBD1. J gave up 0 bases and V 3 bases, and 8 bases lay outside the gene matches. Germline assignment: CDR1 SGHRS and CDR2 YFSETQ. This CDR3 comprises 16 residues. The CDR3 reads CASSSAPTGLNTEAFF. CDR3 sequence (DNA): TGCGCCAGCAGCTCCGCCCCGACAGGGCTGAACACTGAAGCTTTCTTT.

The genes are TRBV7-9 and TRBJ2-1, with 9 nucleotides matching TRBD2. CDR3 size: 15 residues. The germline gives CDR1 SEHNR, CDR2 FQNEAQ (reference sequence). The V segment lost 0 bases and the J segment 10 bases; nucleotides outside the gene matches: 7. The CDR3 reads CASSLAAGGPDEQFF. DNA for the CDR3: TGTGCCAGCAGCTTAGCGGCGGGGGGGCCAGACGAGCAGTTCTTC. The full variable domain, with the rest looked up from reference TRBV7-9 and TRBJ2-1, is DTGVSQNPRHKITKRGQNVTFRCDPISEHNRLYWYRQTLGQGPEFLTYFQNEAQLEKSRLLSDRFSAERPKGSFSTLEIQRTEQGDSAMYLCASSLAAGGPDEQFFGPGTRLTVL.

J is TRBJ2-1 and V is TRBV9; 13 bases agree with TRBD2. V dropped 0 bases and J dropped 3; count of bases not matched to a gene: 12. The CDR3 consists of 20 residues. Germline V gives CDR1 SGDLS, CDR2 YYNGEE. For the CDR3, the DNA is TGTGCCAGCAGCGTAGGTGGTACCCGACTAGCGGGAGGCAACTACAATGAGCAGTTCTTC. Its translation: CASSVGGTRLAGGNYNEQFF.

The chain has TRBV18 and TRBJ2-1, with 8 bases that match TRBD2. CDR1 KGHSH and CDR2 LQKENI come from the germline V gene. The J segment lost 2 bases and the V segment lost 6 bases, leaving 15 bases of the junction unmatched. This CDR3 has 18 residues. The CDR3 loop reads CASSLRGEIAGPYNEQFF. CDR3 nucleotide sequence: TGTGCCAGCTCCCTCAGAGGGGAGATAGCGGGACCCTACAATGAGCAGTTCTTC.

J is TRBJ2-3 and V is TRBV7-2; D is uncertain. The CDR3 extends over 11 amino acids. Germline V gene data show CDR1 as SGHTA and CDR2 as FQGNSA. Trimming took off 8 bases at V and 4 bases at J, with 7 bases between the two ends. The CDR3 DNA follows: TGTGCCAGCGCCCAGGCAGATACGCAGTATTTT. Amino acids: CASAQADTQYF.

The chain carries TRBV18 and TRBJ1-5; 10 positions match TRBD1. Trimming at V came to 3 bases and at J to 0 bases, leaving 8 bases not matched to a gene. Germline V lookup: CDR1 KGHSH, CDR2 LQKENI. The CDR3 is 18 residues long. The CDR3 nucleotides read TGTGCCAGCTCACCTACCGGGACAGGGGCCTATAGCAATCAGCCCCAGCATTTT. Translating it yields CASSPTGTGAYSNQPQHF.

V is TRBV30 and J is TRBJ1-5; TRBD1 agrees at 8 bases. CDR3 length equals 15 residues. In germline, CDR1 is GTSNPN, CDR2 SVGIG (reference sequence). V shed 5 bases, J shed 8 bases, and the junction held 14 bases outside the gene matches. CDR3 sequence (DNA): TGTGCCTGGGCACCGGGACAGGTGGGAGGAGAGCCCCAGCATTTT. Translation gives CAWAPGQVGGEPQHF.